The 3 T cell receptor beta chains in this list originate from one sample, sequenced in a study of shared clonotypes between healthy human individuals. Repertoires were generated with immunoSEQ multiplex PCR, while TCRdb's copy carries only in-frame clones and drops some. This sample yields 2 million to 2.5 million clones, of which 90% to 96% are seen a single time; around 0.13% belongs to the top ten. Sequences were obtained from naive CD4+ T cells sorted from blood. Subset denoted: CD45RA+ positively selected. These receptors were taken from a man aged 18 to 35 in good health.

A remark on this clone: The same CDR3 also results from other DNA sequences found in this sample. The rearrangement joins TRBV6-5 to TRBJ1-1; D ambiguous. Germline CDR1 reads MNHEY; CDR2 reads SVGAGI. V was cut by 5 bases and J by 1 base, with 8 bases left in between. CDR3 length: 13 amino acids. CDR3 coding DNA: TGTGCCAGCAGTAGAACACAGAACACTGAAGCTTTCTTT. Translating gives CASSRTQNTEAFF.

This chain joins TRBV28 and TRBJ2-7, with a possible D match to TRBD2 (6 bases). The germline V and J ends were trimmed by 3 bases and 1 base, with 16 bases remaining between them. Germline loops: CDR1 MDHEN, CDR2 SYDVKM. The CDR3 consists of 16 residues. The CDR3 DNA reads TGTGCCAGCAGTTTTATGGTTGGGGCGGGATCCTACGAGCAGTACTTC. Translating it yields CASSFMVGAGSYEQYF.

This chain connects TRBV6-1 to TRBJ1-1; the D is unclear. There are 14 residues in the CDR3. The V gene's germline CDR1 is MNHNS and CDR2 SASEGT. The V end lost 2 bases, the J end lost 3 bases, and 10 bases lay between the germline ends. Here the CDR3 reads CASSERARDTEAFF. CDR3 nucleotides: TGTGCCAGCAGTGAAAGGGCAAGGGACACTGAAGCTTTCTTT.